This TCR beta chain was found in a study of T cell repertoires in cytomegalovirus infection. The ends lost 1 base at V and 9 bases at J; junction bases unmatched: 5. CDR1 and CDR2 from the germline V gene are DFQATT and SNEGSKA (reference sequence). This CDR3 has 15 amino acids. TCRdb re-derived calls from the reads in MiXCR, one entry per CDR3 protein. The sample yields roughly 630,000 distinct CDR3 sequences, around 24% seen once. The chain is built from TRBV20-1 and TRBJ2-1; 14 positions agree with TRBD2. This TCR was recovered from a human donor in good health (CMV status not recorded). Some clones in this sample may be carry-over from other donors' samples. Sequenced material: CD8+ T cells from PBMCs. CDR3 nucleotide sequence: TGCAGTGCTAGAGCGACTAGCGGGGGGGCCGGTGAGCAGTTCTTC. It encodes CSARATSGGAGEQFF.